The 13 T cell receptor beta chains listed next were all sequenced from one sample in a study of T cells in Graves' hyperthyroidism and ophthalmopathy. RNA transcripts were the template for amplifying TCR beta CDR3 regions. The TCR CDR3 first-round RT-PCR relied on the HTBI primer set. TCRdb recomputed calls from the multiplex PCR reads with MiXCR, one row per CDR3 protein. The data show more than 500,000 distinct CDR3 sequences, with 16% seen just once and over 25% held by the top ten. Sequenced material: blood. The receptors were gathered from a woman in her twenties or thirties with Graves' ophthalmopathy.

This clonotype occurred a few times. This rearrangement joins TRBV20-1 to TRBJ1-3; 8 bases are shared with TRBD1. The CDR3 totals 17 residues. Germline CDR1 is DFQATT and CDR2 is SNEGSKA (reference sequence). J was trimmed by 2 bases and V by 1 base; bases with no gene match: 10. The CDR3 loop is CSARAIGQGRTGNTIYF. As DNA, the CDR3 is TGCAGTGCTAGAGCTATCGGACAGGGAAGAACTGGAAACACCATATATTTT.

The chain employs TRBV11-2 and TRBJ2-7; D call uncertain. CDR3 length: 13 amino acids. The V gene lost 2 bases and the J gene lost 3 bases, with 8 bases spanning the gap. The germline gives CDR1 SGHAT, CDR2 FQNNGV. The CDR3 protein is CASSLHRDYEQYF. The CDR3 DNA is TGTGCCAGCAGCTTACACAGAGACTACGAGCAGTACTTC.

This clonotype was picked up many times. The V call is TRBV20-1, the J call TRBJ1-1; no firm D call. The germline V gene encodes CDR1 DFQATT and CDR2 SNEGSKA (reference sequence). Trimming left V 4 bases short and J 5 bases short, with 11 bases between. This CDR3 has 12 residues. CDR3 bases: TGCAGTGCTACGACCGCTGGGACTGAAGCTTTCTTT. Translating it yields CSATTAGTEAFF.

This clonotype was detected many times. This chain connects TRBV28 to TRBJ2-3, with 9 bases identical to TRBD1. CDR1 and CDR2 from the germline V gene are MDHEN and SYDVKM. CDR3 length equals 17 residues. Trimming at V came to 3 bases and at J to 6 bases, leaving 13 bases not matched to a gene. The CDR3 region is CASSFPGTGLKDDTQYF. CDR3 DNA sequence: TGTGCCAGCAGTTTCCCCGGGACAGGGTTGAAAGATGATACGCAGTATTTT.

This clonotype was detected a few times. J is TRBJ2-3 and V is TRBV27; 10 bases are shared with TRBD2. The germline CDR1 and CDR2 sequences are MNHEY and SMNVEV (reference sequence). V lost 6 bases to trimming and J lost 3 bases; unmatched junction nucleotides: 6. CDR3 size: 15 residues. This CDR3 is CASRPLAGRTDTQYF. The CDR3 DNA sequence: TGTGCCAGCAGGCCACTAGCGGGGAGGACAGATACGCAGTATTTT.

This clonotype was found a few times. CDR3 bases: TGTGCCAGCAGTCAGCCGGGACTAGGAAAAGAGACCCAGTACTTC. It codes for CASSQPGLGKETQYF. The V gene is TRBV6-1, the J gene TRBJ2-5, with 8 positions matching TRBD2. The CDR3 length is 15 residues. Germline V gene data show CDR1 as MNHNS and CDR2 as SASEGT. Losses at the gene ends were 5 bases for V and 3 bases for J; bases not matched to a gene: 8.

In this sample, this clonotype turned up many times. V usage is TRBV7-2 and J usage is TRBJ2-1; 12 nucleotides line up with TRBD1. The CDR3 consists of 19 residues. Germline V gives CDR1 SGHTA, CDR2 FQGNSA. The J segment lost 7 bases and the V segment lost 5 bases, leaving 18 bases of the junction unmatched. The CDR3 loop is CASSPRGYQGQGARNEQFF. The CDR3 coding sequence is TGTGCCAGCAGCCCACGAGGGTATCAGGGACAGGGGGCGAGGAATGAGCAGTTCTTC. Variable domain in full (rest from reference TRBV7-2 and TRBJ2-1): GAGVSQSPSNKVTEKGKDVELRCDPISGHTALYWYRQSLGQGLEFLIYFQGNSAPDKSGLPSDRFSAERTGGSVSTLTIQRTQQEDSAVYLCASSPRGYQGQGARNEQFFGPGTRLTVL.

This chain links TRBV20-1 with TRBJ2-5; D gene uncertain. The germline V gene has CDR1 DFQATT and CDR2 SNEGSKA (reference sequence). V was shortened by 6 bases and J by 5 bases, with 10 bases between the two germline ends. The CDR3 is 11 amino acids. The CDR3, as DNA: TGCAGTGCAACCCCGGTGGAGACCCAGTACTTC. Encoded protein: CSATPVETQYF.

In regard to this clonotype: At one of its ends the junction is not consistent with the germline gene, which may arise from a read error. This chain joins TRBV6-1 and TRBJ2-1; 10 nucleotides agree with TRBD2. From germline, CDR1 is MNHNS and CDR2 SASEGT. The CDR3 is 16 amino acids. The DNA of the CDR3 is TGCGCCAGCAGTGACCCGACTAGCGGGCCCCCCAGGGGGCAGTTCTTC. Its protein is CASSDPTSGPPRGQFF.

This clonotype appeared a few times. At one end, the junction sequence differs from germline, possibly due to a read error. The chain uses TRBV5-1 and TRBJ1-2; maybe TRBD1 (5 bases). The CDR3 loop spans 13 amino acids. Germline assignment: CDR1 SGHRS and CDR2 YFSETQ. The CDR3 loop is CASSLRQGAGYAF. CDR3 sequence (DNA): TGCGCCAGCAGCTTAAGGCAGGGCGCTGGCTACGCCTTC.

This clonotype was counted ten times or more. The chain is built from TRBV28 and TRBJ2-6; D is perhaps TRBD2 (5 bases). CDR1 and CDR2 (germline): MDHEN, SYDVKM. Trimming took 3 bases from V and 2 from J, leaving 11 bases between them. The CDR3 sequence is 16 residues long. CDR3 sequence reads: CASSFPDYPGANVLTF. The CDR3 DNA reads as TGTGCCAGCAGTTTTCCCGACTATCCTGGGGCCAACGTCCTGACTTTC. The variable domain in full, with the rest retrieved from reference TRBV28 and TRBJ2-6, is DVKVTQSSRYLVKRTGEKVFLECVQDMDHENMFWYRQDPGLGLRLIYFSYDVKMKEKGDIPEGYSVSREKKERFSLILESASTNQTSMYLCASSFPDYPGANVLTFGAGSRLTVL.

This clonotype was counted many times. The CDR3 spells CASSESVGTEAFF. The CDR3 region has the DNA TGTGCCAGCAGTGAAAGTGTGGGCACTGAAGCTTTCTTT. This chain uses TRBV6-1 with TRBJ1-1, with D unclear. The CDR3 has 13 amino acids. The germline gives CDR1 MNHNS, CDR2 SASEGT. V lost 2 bases and J lost 4, with 8 bases in between.

This clonotype was detected a few times. This chain joins TRBV7-6 and TRBJ1-6; D not resolved. Trimming stripped 3 bases from V and 10 bases from J, with 10 bases between. CDR3 length: 13 residues. CDR1 SGHVS and CDR2 FNYEAQ come from the germline V gene. CDR3 nucleotide sequence: TGTGCCAGCAGCTTGTACAGCCAATCACCCCTCCACTTT. Protein product: CASSLYSQSPLHF. Filled out from reference TRBV7-6 and TRBJ1-6, the complete variable domain reads GAGVSQSPRYKVTKRGQDVALRCDPISGHVSLYWYRQALGQGPEFLTYFNYEAQQDKSGLPNDRFSAERPEGSISTLTIQRTEQRDSAMYRCASSLYSQSPLHFGNGTRLTVT.